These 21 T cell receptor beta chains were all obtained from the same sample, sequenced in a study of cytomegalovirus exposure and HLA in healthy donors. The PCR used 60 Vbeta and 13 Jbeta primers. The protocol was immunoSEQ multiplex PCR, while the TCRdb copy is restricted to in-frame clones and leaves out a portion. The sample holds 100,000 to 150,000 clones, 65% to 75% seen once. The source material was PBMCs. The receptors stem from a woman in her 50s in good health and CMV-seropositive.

This chain's CDR3 is CASRPLGQGLAETQYF. The CDR3 DNA sequence: TGTGCCAGCAGGCCATTGGGACAGGGCTTGGCGGAGACCCAGTACTTC. This chain uses TRBV13 with TRBJ2-5; the match to TRBD1 covers 9 bases. Per germline, CDR1 PRHDT and CDR2 FYEKMQ (reference sequence). V dropped 6 bases and J dropped 5; count of bases not matched to a gene: 13. This CDR3 has 16 residues.

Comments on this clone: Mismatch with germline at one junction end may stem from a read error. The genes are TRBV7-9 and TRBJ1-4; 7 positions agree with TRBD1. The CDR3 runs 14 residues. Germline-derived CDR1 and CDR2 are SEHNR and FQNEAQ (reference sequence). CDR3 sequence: CSSSPTGMREKLFF. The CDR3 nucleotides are TGTTCCAGCAGCCCGACAGGGATGCGGGAAAAACTGTTTTTT.

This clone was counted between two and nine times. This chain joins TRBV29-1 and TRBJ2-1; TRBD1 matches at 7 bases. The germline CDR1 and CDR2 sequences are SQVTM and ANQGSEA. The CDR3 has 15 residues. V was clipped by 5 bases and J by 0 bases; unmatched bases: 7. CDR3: CSVKQGPSSYNEQFF. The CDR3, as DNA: TGCAGCGTTAAACAGGGGCCAAGCTCCTACAATGAGCAGTTCTTC.

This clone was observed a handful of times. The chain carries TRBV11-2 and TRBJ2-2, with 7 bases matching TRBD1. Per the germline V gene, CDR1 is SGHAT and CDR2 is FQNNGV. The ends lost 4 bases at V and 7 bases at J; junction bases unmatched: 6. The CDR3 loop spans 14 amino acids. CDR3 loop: CASSWDSWNGELFF. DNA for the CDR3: TGTGCCAGCAGCTGGGACAGTTGGAACGGGGAGCTGTTTTTT.

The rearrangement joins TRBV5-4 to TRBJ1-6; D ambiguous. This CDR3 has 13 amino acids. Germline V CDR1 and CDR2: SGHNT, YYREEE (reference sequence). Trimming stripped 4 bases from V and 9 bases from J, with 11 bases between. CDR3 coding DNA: TGTGCCAGCAGCCCGTCCACGGTTTCACCCCTCCACTTT. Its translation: CASSPSTVSPLHF.

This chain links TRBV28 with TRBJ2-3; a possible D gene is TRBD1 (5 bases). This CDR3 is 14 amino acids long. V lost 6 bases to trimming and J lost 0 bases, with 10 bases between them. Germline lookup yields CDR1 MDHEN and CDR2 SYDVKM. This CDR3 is CASSPGLSTDTQYF. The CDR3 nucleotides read TGTGCCAGCAGCCCAGGGTTAAGCACAGATACGCAGTATTTT.

CDR3 loop: CAPGQIMDEQFF. Written as DNA, the CDR3 is TGTGCTCCGGGACAGATTATGGATGAGCAGTTCTTC. The J gene is TRBJ2-1, the V gene TRBV6-6; TRBD1 matches 7 bases. The CDR3 spans 12 residues. The germline gives CDR1 MNHNY, CDR2 SVGAGI (reference sequence).

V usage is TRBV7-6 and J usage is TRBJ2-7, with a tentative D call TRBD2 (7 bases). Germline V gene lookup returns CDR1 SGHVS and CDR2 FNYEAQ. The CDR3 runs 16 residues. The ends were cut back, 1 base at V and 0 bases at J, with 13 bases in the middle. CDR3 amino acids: CASSLDAGAGSYEQYF. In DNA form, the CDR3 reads TGTGCCAGCAGCTTAGATGCGGGGGCAGGCTCCTACGAGCAGTACTTC.

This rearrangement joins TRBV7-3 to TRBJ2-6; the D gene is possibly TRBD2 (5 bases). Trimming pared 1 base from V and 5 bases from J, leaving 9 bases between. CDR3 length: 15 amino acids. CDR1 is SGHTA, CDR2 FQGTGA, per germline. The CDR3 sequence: CASSLNGVWANVLTF. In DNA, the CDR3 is TGTGCCAGCAGCTTAAACGGGGTTTGGGCCAACGTCCTGACTTTC.

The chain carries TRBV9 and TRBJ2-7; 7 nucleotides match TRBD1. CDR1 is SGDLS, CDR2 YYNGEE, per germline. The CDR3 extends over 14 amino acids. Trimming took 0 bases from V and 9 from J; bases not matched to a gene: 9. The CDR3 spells CASSVDQGGARQYF. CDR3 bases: TGTGCCAGCAGCGTAGATCAAGGGGGCGCGCGGCAGTACTTC. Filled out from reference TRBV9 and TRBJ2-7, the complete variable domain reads DSGVTQTPKHLITATGQRVTLRCSPRSGDLSVYWYQQSLDQGLQFLIQYYNGEERAKGNILERFSAQQFPDLHSELNLSSLELGDSALYFCASSVDQGGARQYFGPGTRLTVT.

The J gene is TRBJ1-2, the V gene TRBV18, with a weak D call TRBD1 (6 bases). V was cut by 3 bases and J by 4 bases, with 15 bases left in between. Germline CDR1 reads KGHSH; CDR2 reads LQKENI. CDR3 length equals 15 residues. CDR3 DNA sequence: TGTGCCAGCTCACCCGCACAGGGTTCGGGCTATGGCTACACCTTC. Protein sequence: CASSPAQGSGYGYTF.

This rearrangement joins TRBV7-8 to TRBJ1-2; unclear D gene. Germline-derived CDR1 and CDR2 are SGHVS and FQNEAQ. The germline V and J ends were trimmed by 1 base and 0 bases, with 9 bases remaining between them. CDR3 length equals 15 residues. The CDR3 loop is CASSLGGTSNYGYTF. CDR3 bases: TGTGCCAGCAGCTTAGGAGGCACTTCTAACTATGGCTACACCTTC.

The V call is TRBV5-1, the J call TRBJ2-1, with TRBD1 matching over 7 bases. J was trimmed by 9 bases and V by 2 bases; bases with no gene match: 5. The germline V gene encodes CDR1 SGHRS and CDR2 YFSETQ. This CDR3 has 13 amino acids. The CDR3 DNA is TGCGCCAGCAGCTTAGAAGGGGGCGGTGAGCAGTTCTTC. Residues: CASSLEGGGEQFF.

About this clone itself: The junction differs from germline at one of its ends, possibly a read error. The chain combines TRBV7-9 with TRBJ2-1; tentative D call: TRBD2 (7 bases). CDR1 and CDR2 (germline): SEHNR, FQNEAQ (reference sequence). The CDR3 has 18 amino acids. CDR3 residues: CASSPRGGEGPSYNGQFF. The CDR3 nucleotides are TGTGCCAGCAGCCCTAGGGGGGGCGAGGGACCCTCCTACAATGGGCAGTTCTTC.

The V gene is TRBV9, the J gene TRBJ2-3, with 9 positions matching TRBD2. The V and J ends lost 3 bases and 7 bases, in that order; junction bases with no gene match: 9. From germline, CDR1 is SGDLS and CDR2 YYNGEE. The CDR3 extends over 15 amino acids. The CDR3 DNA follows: TGTGCCAGCAGCGAGTCCGGGACTAGCATAAATACGCAGTATTTT. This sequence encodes CASSESGTSINTQYF.

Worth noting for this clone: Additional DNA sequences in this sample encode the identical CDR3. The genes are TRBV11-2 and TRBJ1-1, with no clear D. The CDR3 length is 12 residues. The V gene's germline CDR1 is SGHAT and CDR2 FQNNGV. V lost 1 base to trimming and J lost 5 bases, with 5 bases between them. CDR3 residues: CASSLVRTEAFF. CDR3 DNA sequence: TGTGCCAGCAGCTTAGTCAGGACTGAAGCTTTCTTT.

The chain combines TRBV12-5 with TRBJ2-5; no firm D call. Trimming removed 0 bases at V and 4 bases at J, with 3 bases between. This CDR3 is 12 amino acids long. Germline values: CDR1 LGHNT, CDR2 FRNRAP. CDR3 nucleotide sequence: TGTGCTAGTGGTTTGGTACTAGAGACCCAGTACTTC. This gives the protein CASGLVLETQYF.

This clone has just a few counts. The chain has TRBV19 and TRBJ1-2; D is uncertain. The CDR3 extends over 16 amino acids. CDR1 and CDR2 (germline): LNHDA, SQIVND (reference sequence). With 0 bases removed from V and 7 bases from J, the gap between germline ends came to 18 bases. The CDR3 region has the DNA TGTGCCAGTAGTATAGATCGCCCGGATGCTCGGGGTGGCTACACCTTC. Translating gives CASSIDRPDARGGYTF. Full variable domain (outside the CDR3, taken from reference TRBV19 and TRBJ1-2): DGGITQSPKYLFRKEGQNVTLSCEQNLNHDAMYWYRQDPGQGLRLIYYSQIVNDFQKGDIAEGYSVSREKKESFPLTVTSAQKNPTAFYLCASSIDRPDARGGYTFGSGTRLTVV.

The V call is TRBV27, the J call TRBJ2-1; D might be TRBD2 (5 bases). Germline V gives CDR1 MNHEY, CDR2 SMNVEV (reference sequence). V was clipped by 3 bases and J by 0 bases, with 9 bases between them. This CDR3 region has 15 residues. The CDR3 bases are TGTGCCAGCAGTTTTGCGGGTTACTCCTACAATGAGCAGTTCTTC. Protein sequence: CASSFAGYSYNEQFF.

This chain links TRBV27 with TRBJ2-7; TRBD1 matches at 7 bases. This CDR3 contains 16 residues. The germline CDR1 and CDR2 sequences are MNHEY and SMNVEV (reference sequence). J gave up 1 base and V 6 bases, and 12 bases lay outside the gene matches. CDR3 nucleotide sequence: TGTGCCAGCAGCCAATCGTCTCCGGGACAGTCCTACGAGCAGTACTTC. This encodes CASSQSSPGQSYEQYF.

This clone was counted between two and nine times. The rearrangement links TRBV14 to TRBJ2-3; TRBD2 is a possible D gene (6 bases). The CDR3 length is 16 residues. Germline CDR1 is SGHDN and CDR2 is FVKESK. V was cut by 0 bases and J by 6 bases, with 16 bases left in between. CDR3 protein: CASSQDSGDFSDTQYF. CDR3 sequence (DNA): TGTGCCAGCAGCCAAGATTCTGGGGACTTTTCGGATACGCAGTATTTT.